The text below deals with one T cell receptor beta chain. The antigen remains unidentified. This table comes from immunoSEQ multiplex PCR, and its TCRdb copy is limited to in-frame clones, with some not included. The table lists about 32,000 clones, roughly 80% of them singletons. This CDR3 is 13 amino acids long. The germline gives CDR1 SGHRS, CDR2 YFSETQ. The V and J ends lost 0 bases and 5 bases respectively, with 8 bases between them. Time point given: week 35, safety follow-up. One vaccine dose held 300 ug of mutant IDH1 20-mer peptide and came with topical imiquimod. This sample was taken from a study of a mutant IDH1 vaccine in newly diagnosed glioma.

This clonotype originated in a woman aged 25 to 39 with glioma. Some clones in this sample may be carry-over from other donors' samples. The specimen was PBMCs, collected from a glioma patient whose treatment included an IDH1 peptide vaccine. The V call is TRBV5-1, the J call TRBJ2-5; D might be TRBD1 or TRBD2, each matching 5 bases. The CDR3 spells CASSLGGGETQYF. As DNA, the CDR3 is TGCGCCAGCAGCTTGGGGGGCGGGGAGACCCAGTACTTC.